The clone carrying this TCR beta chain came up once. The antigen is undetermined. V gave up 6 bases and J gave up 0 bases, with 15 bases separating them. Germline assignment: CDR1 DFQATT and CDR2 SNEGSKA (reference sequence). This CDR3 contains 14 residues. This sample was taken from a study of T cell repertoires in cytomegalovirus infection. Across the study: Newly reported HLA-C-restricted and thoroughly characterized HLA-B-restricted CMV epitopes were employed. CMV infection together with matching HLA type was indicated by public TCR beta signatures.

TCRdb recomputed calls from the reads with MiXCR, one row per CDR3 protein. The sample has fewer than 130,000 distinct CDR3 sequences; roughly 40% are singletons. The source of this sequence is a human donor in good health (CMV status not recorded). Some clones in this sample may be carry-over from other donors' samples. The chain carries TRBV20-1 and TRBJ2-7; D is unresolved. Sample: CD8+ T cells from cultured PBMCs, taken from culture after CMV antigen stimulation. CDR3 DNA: TGCAGTGCCCTTCTGGGCTTAAGCTCCTACGAGCAGTACTTC. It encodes CSALLGLSSYEQYF.